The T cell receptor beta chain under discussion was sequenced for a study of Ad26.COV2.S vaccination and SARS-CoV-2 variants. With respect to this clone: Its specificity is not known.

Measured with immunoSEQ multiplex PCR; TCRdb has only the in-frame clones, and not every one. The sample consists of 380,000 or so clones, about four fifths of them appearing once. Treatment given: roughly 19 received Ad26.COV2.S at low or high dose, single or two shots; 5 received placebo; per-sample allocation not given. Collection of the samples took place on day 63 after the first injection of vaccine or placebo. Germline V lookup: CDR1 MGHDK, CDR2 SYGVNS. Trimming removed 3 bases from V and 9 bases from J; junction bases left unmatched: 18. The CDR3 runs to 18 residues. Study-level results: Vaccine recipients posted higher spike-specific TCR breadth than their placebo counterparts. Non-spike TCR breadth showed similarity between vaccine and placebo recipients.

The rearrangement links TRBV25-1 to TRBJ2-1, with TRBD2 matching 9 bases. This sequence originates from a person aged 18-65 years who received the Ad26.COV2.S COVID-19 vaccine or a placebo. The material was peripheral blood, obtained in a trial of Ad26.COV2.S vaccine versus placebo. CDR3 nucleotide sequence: TGTGCCAGCAGTGACTTCTCCCTTTTAGCGGGAGTAAGTGGTGAGCAGTTCTTC. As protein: CASSDFSLLAGVSGEQFF.